This T cell receptor (beta chain) was identified in a study of blood T cells in healthy people across ages. Ranging in age from about 6 to 95, the donors were healthy Caucasian individuals from Russia. Samples had at least 6 million PBMCs isolated from them. Together with a sample-barcoded 5' primer, a J-beta primer mix was included in a second PCR lasting roughly 6 to 12 cycles. All cDNA molecules were each tagged by a template-switch adaptor with 12 random nucleotides. TCRdb re-called the 5' RACE reads through MiXCR, storing one row per CDR3 protein. The table lists around 2 million distinct CDR3 sequences, 39% of them singletons. Points from the study as a whole: Unsorted PBMCs ruled out conclusive naive versus antigen-experienced comparison.

Details on this clonotype: Antigen specificity is unknown.

V was trimmed by 1 base and J by 3 bases, leaving 9 bases between them. The germline CDR1 and CDR2 sequences are SQVTM and ANQGSEA. There are 13 residues in the CDR3. This receptor was taken from a human donor in good health. Input material: blood. V is TRBV29-1 and J is TRBJ2-5; perhaps TRBD1 as D (6 bases). Here the CDR3 reads CSVEGQAKETQYF. In DNA, the CDR3 is TGCAGCGTTGAAGGACAGGCCAAAGAGACCCAGTACTTC.